Following are 16 T cell receptor beta chains from one sample sequenced in a study of beta chain features in type 1 diabetes. What was sequenced were expressed TCRB transcripts, since all of the isolated RNA had been reverse transcribed. The method was immunoSEQ multiplex PCR; TCRdb's version includes in-frame clones alone and lacks a portion of them. The sample lists under 500,000 clones, roughly 31% occurring once. Sequencing input: naive CD4+ T cells from blood. Source of these receptors: a young man in good health.

The rearrangement links TRBV15 to TRBJ2-5; 14 nucleotides align to TRBD2. The CDR3 is made up of 17 amino acids. From germline, CDR1 is LNHNV and CDR2 YYDKDF (reference sequence). V was pared by 1 base and J by 4 bases, with 5 bases of the junction left unmatched. CDR3: CATSRGGLAGGGETQYF. DNA for the CDR3: TGTGCCACCAGCAGAGGTGGACTAGCGGGAGGCGGAGAGACCCAGTACTTC.

In this sample, this clone turned up a few times. The chain joins TRBV19 to TRBJ2-1, with 7 bases matching TRBD1. Germline V gene lookup returns CDR1 LNHDA and CDR2 SQIVND (reference sequence). This CDR3 spans 13 amino acids. With V trimmed by 4 bases and J by 5 bases, 2 bases remained unmatched. CDR3 loop: CASSNRGNNEQFF. CDR3 coding DNA: TGTGCCAGTAGTAACAGGGGAAACAATGAGCAGTTCTTC.

This clone was observed a single time. The V call is TRBV9, the J call TRBJ1-4, with D possibly being TRBD1 (5 bases). The V end lost 2 bases, the J end lost 3 bases, and 8 bases lay between the germline ends. The CDR3 length is 14 residues. The germline gives CDR1 SGDLS, CDR2 YYNGEE. CDR3 nucleotide sequence: TGTGCCAGCAGCGTTGCGGGGCCTAATGAAAAACTGTTTTTT. Amino acids: CASSVAGPNEKLFF.

The rearrangement joins TRBV5-1 to TRBJ2-7, with D possibly being TRBD2 (6 bases). The V end was cut by 4 bases, the J end by 0 bases, with 17 bases between. This CDR3 contains 16 residues. Germline values: CDR1 SGHRS, CDR2 YFSETQ. The CDR3: CASSLISGTSSYEQYF. CDR3 DNA sequence: TGCGCCAGCAGCCTAATTAGCGGAACCAGCTCCTACGAGCAGTACTTC.

This clone was seen only a few times. This sequence joins TRBV9 and TRBJ2-1; 9 bases align to TRBD2. Germline V CDR1 and CDR2: SGDLS, YYNGEE. The CDR3 runs 15 residues. The V segment lost 0 bases and the J segment 5 bases; nucleotides outside the gene matches: 3. CDR3 loop: CASSVVPSGDNEQFF. As DNA, the CDR3 is TGTGCCAGCAGCGTAGTTCCTAGCGGGGACAATGAGCAGTTCTTC. Using reference TRBV9 and TRBJ2-1 for the parts outside the CDR3, the full variable domain is DSGVTQTPKHLITATGQRVTLRCSPRSGDLSVYWYQQSLDQGLQFLIQYYNGEERAKGNILERFSAQQFPDLHSELNLSSLELGDSALYFCASSVVPSGDNEQFFGPGTRLTVL.

J is TRBJ1-3 and V is TRBV7-2; D unresolved. V was trimmed by 3 bases and J by 4 bases, leaving 7 bases between them. In germline, CDR1 is SGHTA, CDR2 FQGNSA. This CDR3 is built from 13 residues. CDR3 in DNA: TGTGCCAGCAGCTTGAGTTACGGAAACACCATATATTTT. This gives the protein CASSLSYGNTIYF.

This clone was found once. This chain joins TRBV5-1 and TRBJ1-1; D is perhaps TRBD1 (5 bases). Germline V gene lookup returns CDR1 SGHRS and CDR2 YFSETQ. Deletions cut 4 bases from V and 1 base from J, with 11 bases between. The CDR3 contains 14 residues. The CDR3 reads CASSHLDKNTEAFF. The CDR3 nucleotides read TGCGCCAGCAGCCACTTGGACAAGAACACTGAAGCTTTCTTT.

This clone has a handful of counts. This CDR3 is also generated by other DNA sequences in the sample. The V and J genes are TRBV9 and TRBJ2-3; D gene ambiguous. The CDR3 totals 13 residues. V was clipped by 0 bases and J by 4 bases, with 6 bases between them. CDR1 and CDR2 from the germline V gene are SGDLS and YYNGEE. The CDR3, as DNA: TGTGCCAGCAGCGTAGAAGGTGCAGATACGCAGTATTTT. This codes for CASSVEGADTQYF.

This sequence joins TRBV29-1 and TRBJ2-3; D may be TRBD1 (6 bases). V lost 3 bases and J 5 bases, leaving 12 bases between the germline ends. The germline CDR1 and CDR2 sequences are SQVTM and ANQGSEA. The CDR3 totals 13 residues. CDR3 residues: CSVDFQGIDTQYF. The CDR3 DNA follows: TGCAGCGTTGATTTTCAGGGGATAGATACGCAGTATTTT.

The sample holds a few counts of this clone. This chain connects TRBV19 to TRBJ1-2; no reliable D call. This CDR3 has 13 amino acids. V shed 7 bases and J shed 4 bases, with 13 bases lying between them. Germline CDR1 is LNHDA and CDR2 is SQIVND (reference sequence). CDR3 in amino acids: CASTLDVGYGYTF. DNA for the CDR3: TGTGCCAGTACCTTGGACGTGGGCTATGGCTACACCTTC.

The chain employs TRBV5-4 and TRBJ2-2; D unclear. V was shortened by 4 bases and J by 6 bases, with 7 bases between the two germline ends. The CDR3 consists of 12 residues. Germline CDR1 and CDR2: SGHNT and YYREEE (reference sequence). This chain's CDR3 is CASSPAAGELFF. CDR3 in DNA: TGTGCCAGCAGCCCTGCCGCCGGGGAGCTGTTTTTT. Full variable domain (outside the CDR3, taken from reference TRBV5-4 and TRBJ2-2): ETGVTQSPTHLIKTRGQQVTLRCSSQSGHNTVSWYQQALGQGPQFIFQYYREEENGRGNFPPRFSGLQFPNYSSELNVNALELDDSALYLCASSPAAGELFFGEGSRLTVL.

This clone was counted between two and nine times. The J gene is TRBJ2-7, the V gene TRBV10-3; 9 bases agree with TRBD1. CDR3 size: 13 residues. The germline V gene encodes CDR1 ENHRY and CDR2 SYGVKD. With V trimmed by 4 bases and J by 5 bases, 3 bases remained unmatched. For the CDR3, the DNA is TGTGCCATCAGTGCCGGGACAGGGAACGAGCAGTACTTC. Residues: CAISAGTGNEQYF.

CDR3 in DNA: TGCGCCAGCAGCCAGCTAAGGGGAGAGACCCAGTACTTC. This codes for CASSQLRGETQYF. The V and J genes are TRBV4-1 and TRBJ2-5, with TRBD1 as a possible D gene (5 bases). V was cut by 3 bases and J by 4 bases, with 9 bases left in between. The CDR3 extends over 13 amino acids. Per germline, CDR1 MGHRA and CDR2 YSYEKL.

V gene TRBV6-5 combines with J gene TRBJ2-7, with 7 bases fitting TRBD1. Germline V gene sequence: CDR1 MNHEY, CDR2 SVGAGI. This CDR3 has 13 residues. J gave up 6 bases and V 8 bases, and 10 bases lay outside the gene matches. This CDR3 reads CASSRQGPLEQYF. CDR3 sequence (DNA): TGTGCCAGCTCTCGACAGGGTCCCCTCGAGCAGTACTTC.

The gene calls are TRBV7-9 and TRBJ1-1, with D perhaps matching TRBD1 (5 bases). The germline V gene has CDR1 SEHNR and CDR2 FQNEAQ (reference sequence). CDR3 length equals 13 residues. V gave up 5 bases and J gave up 6 bases, with 13 bases separating them. CDR3 sequence: CASSATVWAEAFF. CDR3 bases: TGTGCCAGCAGCGCGACAGTTTGGGCTGAAGCTTTCTTT.

This clone was seen more than once but under ten times. V and J are TRBV27 and TRBJ2-1; no definite D call. V lost 8 bases, J lost 2 bases, and 16 bases lay in between. Germline assignment: CDR1 MNHEY and CDR2 SMNVEV (reference sequence). This CDR3 spans 15 amino acids. CDR3 nucleotides: TGTGCCAGCCTTACCTACGCCGGACCCTACAATGAGCAGTTCTTC. It is translated as CASLTYAGPYNEQFF.